Following are 15 T cell receptor beta chains from one sample sequenced in a study of control samples from healthy donors and cancer patients. Generated by immunoSEQ multiplex PCR, the TCRdb table keeps only in-frame clones and is missing some. The repertoire holds 60,000 to 70,000 clones, with approximately 80% as singletons. Input material: PBMCs. The source of these receptors is a woman aged 45-60 years with lung cancer.

The chain couples TRBV10-2 to TRBJ1-2; D gene ambiguous. Trimming removed 8 bases at V and 1 base at J, with 11 bases between. This CDR3 is built from 13 residues. CDR1 and CDR2 from the germline V gene are WSHSY and SAAADI. CDR3 in DNA: TGCGCCAGCGGGTACGGCCGTAACTATGGCTACACCTTC. Translated, it gives CASGYGRNYGYTF.

This clone is medium-sized (0.01 to 0.1%). The chain links TRBV14 to TRBJ1-6; a possible D gene is TRBD1 (5 bases). Germline V gives CDR1 SGHDN, CDR2 FVKESK. This CDR3 has 13 amino acids. Trimming left V 7 bases short and J 10 bases short, with 14 bases between. The CDR3: CASTYQAGSPLHF. The CDR3 DNA is TGTGCCAGCACGTACCAGGCAGGGTCACCCCTCCACTTT.

Worth noting for this clone: The sample has other DNA sequences that encode this CDR3 too. V is TRBV5-6 and J is TRBJ1-2, with 8 bases fitting TRBD1. Germline trimming cut 2 bases from V and 0 bases from J; bases unmatched to any gene: 6. Germline CDR1 reads SGHDT; CDR2 reads YYEEEE. The CDR3 spans 16 residues. The CDR3 DNA follows: TGTGCCAGCAGCTTTACAGGGGGGAGAGCTAACTATGGCTACACCTTC. Its protein product is CASSFTGGRANYGYTF.

The genes are TRBV6-5 and TRBJ1-5; 8 bases match TRBD1. The CDR3 spans 14 residues. The V and J ends lost 6 bases and 4 bases, in that order; junction bases with no gene match: 5. The germline gives CDR1 MNHEY, CDR2 SVGAGI. The CDR3 nucleotides are TGTGCCAGCAGCTCGGACAGGGTGAATCAGCCCCAGCATTTT. This gives the protein CASSSDRVNQPQHF.

CDR3 bases: TGCGCCAGCAAAGGCAGAACTTTCTACGAGCAGTACTTC. Translated: CASKGRTFYEQYF. The V call is TRBV5-1, the J call TRBJ2-7, with unresolved D. Trimming left V 6 bases short and J 3 bases short, with 13 bases between. Germline loops: CDR1 SGHRS, CDR2 YFSETQ. This CDR3 is built from 13 residues.

The gene calls are TRBV27 and TRBJ2-5, with 7 bases lining up with TRBD2. The CDR3 sequence is 16 residues long. Germline V gene lookup returns CDR1 MNHEY and CDR2 SMNVEV (reference sequence). The J segment lost 1 base and the V segment lost 4 bases, leaving 9 bases of the junction unmatched. The chain's CDR3 is CASSWGRWTSQETQYF. CDR3 nucleotide sequence: TGTGCCAGCAGTTGGGGGAGGTGGACTAGCCAAGAGACCCAGTACTTC.

The chain employs TRBV9 and TRBJ1-2, with unresolved D. CDR3 length: 14 residues. Germline CDR1 is SGDLS and CDR2 is YYNGEE. Trimming took 4 bases from V and 2 from J, leaving 12 bases between them. CDR3 bases: TGTGCCAGCAGCCCACGGACCGCCAACTATGGCTACACCTTC. It codes for CASSPRTANYGYTF.

The chain combines TRBV11-2 with TRBJ2-5, with 10 positions matching TRBD1. V shed 5 bases and J 4 bases; nucleotides not matched to a gene: 4. This CDR3 is 14 amino acids long. Germline values: CDR1 SGHAT, CDR2 FQNNGV. For the CDR3, the DNA is TGTGCCAGCAGCCGAGACAGGGGGCGAGAGACCCAGTACTTC. Its protein is CASSRDRGRETQYF.

The sample holds one count of this clone. The CDR3, as DNA: TGTGCCAGTAGTATATCCCCCAGCTACGAGCAGTACTTC. This codes for CASSISPSYEQYF. The genes are TRBV19 and TRBJ2-7; D gene uncertain. Germline V gene lookup returns CDR1 LNHDA and CDR2 SQIVND (reference sequence). This CDR3 spans 13 amino acids. Trimming took 2 bases from V and 3 from J, leaving 8 bases between them.

The J gene is TRBJ2-7, the V gene TRBV7-2; D not certain. The CDR3 is 12 amino acids. Trimming stripped 1 base from V and 13 bases from J, with 14 bases between. Germline V CDR1 and CDR2: SGHTA, FQGNSA. CDR3 loop: CASSLGSSGPYF. The DNA of the CDR3 is TGTGCCAGCAGCTTAGGTAGTTCTGGGCCTTACTTC.

The CDR3 region is CASSFLPTENTEAFF. The CDR3, as DNA: TGCGCCAGCAGCTTCCTACCGACGGAGAACACTGAAGCTTTCTTT. The gene calls are TRBV5-1 and TRBJ1-1; D not certain. CDR3 length: 15 amino acids. Germline lookup yields CDR1 SGHRS and CDR2 YFSETQ. Trimming removed 2 bases from V and 1 base from J, with 12 bases in between. The whole variable domain, filled in from reference TRBV5-1 and TRBJ1-1, reads KAGVTQTPRYLIKTRGQQVTLSCSPISGHRSVSWYQQTPGQGLQFLFEYFSETQRNKGNFPGRFSGRQFSNSRSEMNVSTLELGDSALYLCASSFLPTENTEAFFGQGTRLTVV.

The gene calls are TRBV28 and TRBJ2-4; maybe TRBD2 (5 bases). The CDR3 covers 15 residues. Germline loops: CDR1 MDHEN, CDR2 SYDVKM. Trimming removed 6 bases from V and 0 bases from J, with 12 bases in between. In DNA form, the CDR3 reads TGTGCCAGCAGCAACCCCGAGGGAGCCAAAAACATTCAGTACTTC. This sequence encodes CASSNPEGAKNIQYF.

This clone appeared a single time. The rearrangement joins TRBV20-1 to TRBJ1-1; weak D call: TRBD1 (5 bases). Deletions cut 7 bases from V and 4 bases from J, with 7 bases between. CDR1 DFQATT and CDR2 SNEGSKA come from the germline V gene (reference sequence). This CDR3 comprises 10 residues. The CDR3 protein is CSGGSTEAFF. For the CDR3, the DNA is TGCAGTGGGGGGAGCACTGAAGCTTTCTTT.

J is TRBJ2-7 and V is TRBV5-4; a weak D match, TRBD2 (6 bases). This CDR3 spans 14 amino acids. CDR1 is SGHNT, CDR2 YYREEE, per germline (reference sequence). V was trimmed by 0 bases and J by 6 bases, leaving 13 bases between them. The CDR3 protein is CASSLGGERGEQYF. CDR3 nucleotides: TGTGCCAGCAGCTTGGGCGGGGAAAGAGGCGAGCAGTACTTC. Full variable domain (outside the CDR3, taken from reference TRBV5-4 and TRBJ2-7): ETGVTQSPTHLIKTRGQQVTLRCSSQSGHNTVSWYQQALGQGPQFIFQYYREEENGRGNFPPRFSGLQFPNYSSELNVNALELDDSALYLCASSLGGERGEQYFGPGTRLTVT.

The chain is built from TRBV2 and TRBJ1-6; the D gene is possibly TRBD1 (5 bases). The CDR3 totals 14 residues. V lost 7 bases, J lost 3 bases, and 10 bases lay in between. Per the germline V gene, CDR1 is SNHLY and CDR2 is FYNNEI. The CDR3 nucleotides read TGTGCCAGCACCGACAGAGTCTATAATTCACCCCTCCACTTT. Its protein product is CASTDRVYNSPLHF.